The 27 T cell receptor beta chains below all came from one sample that was sequenced in a study of tumor-infiltrating lymphocytes in primary liver carcinoma. Starting material of 450 to 550 ng total RNA yielded TCR beta cDNA via a constant-region primer. Slightly modified ARM-PCR, run as three nested multiplex PCR rounds, produced the TCR beta libraries. Both of the initial two PCR rounds ran for nine to eleven cycles and employed TRBV1-TRBV30 forward primers alongside a C-beta reverse primer. In TCRdb, the multiplex PCR reads were re-called with MiXCR into one record per CDR3 protein. The repertoire includes 300,000 to 400,000 distinct CDR3 sequences, 65% of them detected once, and about 6% sits in the top ten. Unsorted whole blood served as the source of blood RNA, and germline DNA was extracted as well. Sequencing used peripheral blood. These TCRs come from a man in his forties with primary liver carcinoma and hepatitis B virus infection.

The rearrangement joins TRBV11-3 to TRBJ2-2; TRBD2 is a possible D gene (5 bases). CDR1 and CDR2 from the germline V gene are SGHNT and YENEEA. Deletions cut 3 bases from V and 7 bases from J, with 12 bases between. This CDR3 is 14 amino acids long. CDR3: CASSFGEGGGELFF. CDR3 DNA: TGTGCCAGCAGCTTCGGAGAGGGCGGCGGGGAGCTGTTTTTT.

Note on this clonotype: A much larger clone lies a single base off, so this may be a read error. V gene TRBV6-2 or TRBV6-3 combines with J gene TRBJ2-3; D might be TRBD1 (5 bases). CDR1 and CDR2 (germline): MNHEY, SVGEGT. The CDR3 length is 12 residues. CDR3 DNA sequence: TGTGCCAGCAGTTACCAGACAGATAGGCAGTATTTT. Its protein is CASSYQTDRQYF.

With respect to this clonotype: A much bigger clone sits one base away, suggesting this may be a read error. V and J are TRBV6-2 or TRBV6-3 and TRBJ2-5; 8 bases are shared with TRBD2. There are 14 residues in the CDR3. J lost 3 bases, V lost 7 bases, and 7 bases had no gene match. The germline V gene encodes CDR1 MNHEY and CDR2 SVGEGT. CDR3 protein: CASNLRGAEETQYF. The DNA of the CDR3 is TGTGCCAGCAACCTGCGGGGGGCTGAAGAGACCCAGTACTTC.

To note about this clonotype: One end of the junction does not line up with germline, which may come from a read error. V and J are TRBV11-1 and TRBJ2-7, with D unresolved. From germline, CDR1 is SGHAT and CDR2 FQDESV (reference sequence). The CDR3 is made up of 14 amino acids. DNA of the CDR3: TGTGCCAGCAGCACCATGGCCTCCTCATACGGGCAGTACTTC. This codes for CASSTMASSYGQYF.

This chain links TRBV7-9 with TRBJ2-1; D remains unclear. V lost 2 bases, J lost 13 bases, and 15 bases lay in between. The CDR3 is 13 residues long. CDR1 is SEHNR and CDR2 is FQNEAQ in the germline V gene (reference sequence). For the CDR3, the DNA is TGTGCCAGCAGCTTAATCGTCTCGGAGACCCAGTTCTTC. The encoded protein is CASSLIVSETQFF. Variable domain in full (rest from reference TRBV7-9 and TRBJ2-1): DTGVSQNPRHKITKRGQNVTFRCDPISEHNRLYWYRQTLGQGPEFLTYFQNEAQLEKSRLLSDRFSAERPKGSFSTLEIQRTEQGDSAMYLCASSLIVSETQFFGPGTRLTVL.

This clonotype was observed many times. The rearrangement joins TRBV11-2 to TRBJ1-4; D not certain. Trimming removed 5 bases from V and 2 bases from J, with 9 bases in between. CDR3 length: 14 residues. In germline, CDR1 is SGHAT, CDR2 FQNNGV. The CDR3 DNA sequence: TGTGCCAGCAGCCACCTTGGCACTAATGAAAAACTGTTTTTT. Protein: CASSHLGTNEKLFF.

On this clonotype itself: The junction departs from the called germline gene at one end, perhaps through a read error. This chain links TRBV11-2 with TRBJ2-3; possible D gene TRBD1, 6 bases. The CDR3 loop spans 18 amino acids. Looked up from germline, CDR1 is SGHAT and CDR2 is FQNNGV. The CDR3 loop reads CTSSFLKNNRVRTDTQYF. The CDR3 nucleotides read TGTACCAGCAGCTTCCTAAAAAACAACAGGGTACGCACAGATACGCAGTATTTT.

In this sample, this clonotype turned up many times. V usage is TRBV6-2 or TRBV6-3 and J usage is TRBJ2-3; D is perhaps TRBD2 (5 bases). Germline values: CDR1 MNHEY, CDR2 SVGEGT. Trimming shortened V by 5 bases and J by 2 bases, and 11 bases separated the two germline ends. The length of the CDR3 is 14 residues. The CDR3 protein is CASSRAVPTDTQYF. In nucleotides, the CDR3 is TGTGCCAGCAGTAGAGCGGTTCCCACAGATACGCAGTATTTT.

The chain links TRBV7-9 to TRBJ2-5; no reliable D call. There are 14 residues in the CDR3. With 1 base removed from V and 1 base from J, the gap between germline ends came to 7 bases. Germline loops: CDR1 SEHNR, CDR2 FQNEAQ (reference sequence). DNA of the CDR3: TGTGCCAGCAGCTTAGGTCGGAGCCAAGAGACCCAGTACTTC. Protein sequence: CASSLGRSQETQYF. The variable domain in full, completed from reference TRBV7-9 and TRBJ2-5, reads DTGVSQNPRHKITKRGQNVTFRCDPISEHNRLYWYRQTLGQGPEFLTYFQNEAQLEKSRLLSDRFSAERPKGSFSTLEIQRTEQGDSAMYLCASSLGRSQETQYFGPGTRLLVL.

This clonotype has a single count. The junction and the germline gene differ at one end; a read error may be behind it. The J gene is TRBJ1-6, the V gene TRBV12-3 or TRBV12-4; D not resolved. This CDR3 spans 13 amino acids. The CDR3 reads CASSFQWNSALHF. As DNA, the CDR3 is TGTGCCAGCAGTTTCCAGTGGAATTCAGCCCTCCACTTT.

This clonotype was observed a single time. The CDR3 does not close with the conserved phenylalanine or tryptophan, likely indicating a read error. V and J are TRBV11-2 and TRBJ2-2; D is ambiguous. The CDR3 extends over 14 amino acids. The germline V and J ends were trimmed by 0 bases and 4 bases, with 6 bases remaining between them. From germline, CDR1 is SGHAT and CDR2 FQNNGV. The DNA for the CDR3 is TGTGCCAGCAGCTTAGAGACGATCACCGGGGAGCTGTTTTAT. Its protein is CASSLETITGELFY.

This clonotype has a handful of counts. The chain couples TRBV5-1 to TRBJ2-2, with unresolved D. The ends were cut back, 3 bases at V and 1 base at J, with 13 bases in the middle. The CDR3 runs to 16 residues. Germline CDR1 is SGHRS and CDR2 is YFSETQ. CDR3 amino acids: CASSSDGVLNTGELFF. The CDR3 DNA is TGCGCCAGCAGCTCGGACGGCGTACTGAACACCGGGGAGCTGTTTTTT.

A single count supports this clonotype. A much larger clone lies a single base off, so this may be a read error. V usage is TRBV6-6 and J usage is TRBJ2-1; 8 bases are shared with TRBD2. The germline V gene encodes CDR1 MNHNY and CDR2 SVGAGI (reference sequence). The CDR3 is 17 residues long. After removal of 1 base from V and 5 bases from J, the junction contained 10 bases not matched to a gene. CDR3 bases: TGTGCCAGCAGTTACTTAGGGCTATCGGGAGGGCACAATGAGCAGTTCTTC. Protein product: CASSYLGLSGGHNEQFF.

Remarks on this clonotype: The germline gene is not matched at one end of the junction; a read error may be the cause. The V and J genes are TRBV11-2 and TRBJ1-4, with no clear D. This CDR3 has 16 amino acids. CDR1 is SGHAT and CDR2 is FQNNGV in the germline V gene. CDR3 protein: CASSLGLLSSGEKQFF. The CDR3 coding sequence is TGTGCCAGCAGCTTAGGCCTCCTTTCCTCTGGAGAAAAACAGTTTTTT. Based on the CDR3 plus reference TRBV11-2 and TRBJ1-4, the full variable domain is EAGVAQSPRYKIIEKRQSVAFWCNPISGHATLYWYQQILGQGPKLLIQFQNNGVVDDSQLPKDRFSAERLKGVDSTLKIQPAKLEDSAVYLCASSLGLLSSGEKQFFGSGTQLSVL.

The V call is TRBV28, the J call TRBJ2-3; D unclear. The CDR3 consists of 14 residues. The germline CDR1 and CDR2 sequences are MDHEN and SYDVKM. Deletions cut 7 bases from V and 0 bases from J, with 11 bases between. The CDR3 protein is CASKYSPSTDTQYF. Written as DNA, the CDR3 is TGTGCCAGCAAGTACAGCCCTAGCACAGATACGCAGTATTTT.

In regard to this clonotype: At one boundary the junction diverges from the germline segment, which might be a read error. CDR3 amino acids: CASSLVTGGSFNEQFF. CDR3 in DNA: TGTGCCAGCAGCTTAGTGACAGGGGGGTCCTTCAATGAGCAGTTCTTC. V and J are TRBV7-8 and TRBJ2-1, with 9 bases matching TRBD1. Germline-derived CDR1 and CDR2 are SGHVS and FQNEAQ. This CDR3 region has 16 residues.

The chain is built from TRBV4-1 and TRBJ2-7; D gene ambiguous. The germline V and J ends were trimmed by 4 bases and 2 bases, with 15 bases remaining between them. Germline CDR1 is MGHRA and CDR2 is YSYEKL. The CDR3 has 15 residues. The CDR3 DNA follows: TGCGCCAGCAGCCCCTCCTCATTAGCCCCCTACGAGCAGTACTTC. Encoded protein: CASSPSSLAPYEQYF.

This clonotype has a handful of counts. The junction shows a germline mismatch at one end, possibly a read error. The chain has TRBV12-3 or TRBV12-4 and TRBJ2-2; 9 bases align to TRBD2. The CDR3 is made up of 15 amino acids. The CDR3 is CASSWAGGNTGKLFF. CDR3 DNA: TGTGCCAGCAGCTGGGCGGGAGGGAACACCGGGAAGCTGTTTTTT.

To note about this clonotype: A much larger clone differs from this one at a single base, so this may be a read error. This chain connects TRBV29-1 to TRBJ2-5, with D possibly being TRBD2 (5 bases). CDR1 and CDR2 from the germline V gene are SQVTM and ANQGSEA. The CDR3 is 11 residues long. The CDR3, as DNA: TGCAGCGGGGAGAGTCTGGAGACCCGGTACTTC. Translating it yields CSGESLETRYF.

This clonotype was detected ten times or more. V usage is TRBV6-2 or TRBV6-3 and J usage is TRBJ2-6; D ambiguous. CDR3 size: 15 residues. The V end was cut by 6 bases, the J end by 4 bases, with 13 bases between. Germline V gives CDR1 MNHEY, CDR2 SVGEGT. Written as DNA, the CDR3 is TGTGCCAGCAGCCCGCACCAGGCCGGGGCCAACGTCCTGACTTTC. Amino acids: CASSPHQAGANVLTF.

With respect to this clonotype: A much larger clone differs by one base, so this may be a read error. J is TRBJ2-1 and V is TRBV6-6; 7 bases are a match to TRBD1. This CDR3 region has 16 residues. V lost 3 bases, J lost 8 bases, and 13 bases stayed unmatched. In germline, CDR1 is MNHNY, CDR2 SVGAGI (reference sequence). CDR3 coding DNA: TGTGCCAGCAGTTATACAGAGACAGGGACCGTAGATGAGCAGTTCTTC. Encoded protein: CASSYTETGTVDEQFF.

For this clonotype: A much larger clone sits a single nucleotide away, making a read error possible. The rearrangement uses TRBV10-3 and TRBJ2-3; D gene unclear. Germline V CDR1 and CDR2: ENHRY, SYGVKD. This CDR3 is 13 amino acids long. CDR3 amino acids: CAISDPSTDAQYF. Written as DNA, the CDR3 is TGTGCCATCAGTGACCCGAGCACAGATGCGCAGTATTTT.

This clonotype has just a few counts. CDR3 sequence reads: CAWSSGSSPLHF. The CDR3 DNA sequence: TGTGCCTGGAGTTCAGGGTCCTCACCCCTCCACTTT. The chain uses TRBV30 and TRBJ1-6; D may be TRBD1 (5 bases). The CDR3 sequence is 12 residues long. The V gene's germline CDR1 is GTSNPN and CDR2 SVGIG (reference sequence). V was pared by 2 bases and J by 10 bases, with 9 bases between.

This clonotype was detected only a few times. Without the conserved terminal phenylalanine or tryptophan, this CDR3 likely stems from a read error. The CDR3 nucleotides read TGCGCCAGCAGCCCACTAGCGGGAGGACCCCACGAGCAGTACCTC. Residues: CASSPLAGGPHEQYL. This rearrangement joins TRBV4-1 to TRBJ2-7, with 12 bases that match TRBD2. Trimming took 4 bases from V and 5 from J; bases not matched to a gene: 6. Per the germline V gene, CDR1 is MGHRA and CDR2 is YSYEKL. This CDR3 region has 15 residues.

Comments on this clonotype: This may stem from a read error, because a much larger clone lies one nucleotide away. The genes are TRBV6-6 and TRBJ2-4; D is unclear. V was trimmed by 6 bases and J by 8 bases, leaving 11 bases between them. CDR3 length: 12 residues. CDR1 is MNHNY, CDR2 SVGAGI, per germline (reference sequence). The CDR3 loop is CASRRNSDIQYF. CDR3 DNA sequence: TGTGCCAGCAGGAGGAACTCTGACATTCAGTACTTC.

This clonotype was detected ten times or more. The J gene is TRBJ2-3, the V gene TRBV6-5; TRBD1 matches at 9 bases. V dropped 5 bases and J dropped 6; count of bases not matched to a gene: 3. This CDR3 contains 13 residues. Germline CDR1 MNHEY, CDR2 SVGAGI. The CDR3 spells CASSGDRADTQYF. CDR3 bases: TGTGCCAGCAGTGGGGACAGGGCGGATACGCAGTATTTT.

This clonotype was seen a single time. The chain has TRBV11-2 and TRBJ2-5; D might be TRBD1 (5 bases). The CDR3 has 15 residues. V was pared by 3 bases and J by 8 bases, with 19 bases between. CDR1 is SGHAT, CDR2 FQNNGV, per germline. DNA of the CDR3: TGTGCCAGCAGCTTTGCAGGACACGGAGATGATACCCAGTACTTC. Its translation is CASSFAGHGDDTQYF.